The present entry profiles one T cell receptor (beta chain) with its context. The same CDR3 is also encoded by other DNA sequences in this sample. Profiling relied on immunoSEQ multiplex PCR, and the TCRdb table lists in-frame clones only, not all of them. The sample lists about 500,000 clones, roughly 80% seen once, with around 11% in the top ten. The CDR3 runs to 11 residues. Deletions cut 3 bases from V and 5 bases from J, with 7 bases between. Germline V CDR1 and CDR2: GTSNPN, SVGIG (reference sequence). This entry comes from a study of shared clonotypes between healthy human individuals. This receptor was obtained from a woman in her 40s in good health. Some clones in this sample may be carry-over from other donors' samples. Sequencing was carried out using PBMCs. The chain joins TRBV30 to TRBJ2-5; no definite D call. The CDR3 is CAWSLGETQYF. The DNA of the CDR3 is TGTGCCTGGAGCCTCGGGGAGACCCAGTACTTC.